The subject of this entry is one T cell receptor beta chain. V was cut by 4 bases and J by 0 bases, with 9 bases left in between. The germline CDR1 and CDR2 sequences are MGHRA and YSYEKL. CDR3 length: 15 residues. This record comes from a study of blood T cell repertoires in COVID-19. Some clones are missing from TCRdb's copy, which holds only in-frame ones; the method was immunoSEQ multiplex PCR. The profile shows roughly 180,000 clones, more than 75% of them singletons. This chain connects TRBV4-1 to TRBJ2-2, with D tentatively TRBD1 (5 bases). The sequence derives from a man aged 55 to 69 who had been exposed to COVID-19. Sequenced: PBMCs or T cells enriched from blood (not recorded which). The DNA for the CDR3 is TGCGCCAGCAGCCGGCAGGACACGAACACCGGGGAGCTGTTTTTT. Translation gives CASSRQDTNTGELFF.